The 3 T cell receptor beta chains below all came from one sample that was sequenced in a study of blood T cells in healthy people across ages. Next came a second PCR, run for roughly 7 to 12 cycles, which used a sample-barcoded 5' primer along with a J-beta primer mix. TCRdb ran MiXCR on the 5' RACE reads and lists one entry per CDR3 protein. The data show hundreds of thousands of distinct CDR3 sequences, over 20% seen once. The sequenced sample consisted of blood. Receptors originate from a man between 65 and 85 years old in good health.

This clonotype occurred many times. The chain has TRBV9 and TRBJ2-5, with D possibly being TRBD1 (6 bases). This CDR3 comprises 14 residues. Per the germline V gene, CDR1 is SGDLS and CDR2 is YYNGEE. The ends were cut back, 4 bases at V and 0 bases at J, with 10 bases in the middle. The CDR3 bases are TGTGCCAGCAGCCTGGGACACTACCAAGAGACCCAGTACTTC. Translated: CASSLGHYQETQYF.

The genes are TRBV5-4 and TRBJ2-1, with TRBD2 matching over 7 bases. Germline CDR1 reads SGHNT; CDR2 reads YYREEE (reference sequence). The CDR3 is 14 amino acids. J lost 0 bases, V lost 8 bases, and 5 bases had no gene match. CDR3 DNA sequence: TGTGCCAGTAGCGGGCAGAGCTCCTACAATGAGCAGTTCTTC. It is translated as CASSGQSSYNEQFF.

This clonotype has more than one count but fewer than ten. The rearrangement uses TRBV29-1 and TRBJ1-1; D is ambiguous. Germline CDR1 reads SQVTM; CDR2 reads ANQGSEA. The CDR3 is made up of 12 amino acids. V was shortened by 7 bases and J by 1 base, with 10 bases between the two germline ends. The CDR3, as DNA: TGCAGCGCCAACGGCCCGAACACTGAAGCTTTCTTT. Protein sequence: CSANGPNTEAFF.